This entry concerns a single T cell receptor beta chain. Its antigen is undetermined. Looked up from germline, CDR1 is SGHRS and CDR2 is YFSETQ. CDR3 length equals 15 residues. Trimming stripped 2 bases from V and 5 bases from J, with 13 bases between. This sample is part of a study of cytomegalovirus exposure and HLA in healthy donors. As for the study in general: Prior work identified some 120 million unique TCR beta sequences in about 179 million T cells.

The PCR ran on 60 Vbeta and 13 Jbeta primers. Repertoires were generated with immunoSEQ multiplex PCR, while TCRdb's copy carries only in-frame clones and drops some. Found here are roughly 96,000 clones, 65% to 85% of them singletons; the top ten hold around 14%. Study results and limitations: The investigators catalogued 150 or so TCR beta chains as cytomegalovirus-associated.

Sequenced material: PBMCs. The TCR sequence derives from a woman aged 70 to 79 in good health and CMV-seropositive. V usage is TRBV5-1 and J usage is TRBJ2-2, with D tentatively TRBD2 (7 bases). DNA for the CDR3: TGCGCCAGCAGCTTTTGGGGGGGCCTTACCGGGGAGCTGTTTTTT. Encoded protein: CASSFWGGLTGELFF. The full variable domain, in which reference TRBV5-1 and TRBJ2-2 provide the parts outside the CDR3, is KAGVTQTPRYLIKTRGQQVTLSCSPISGHRSVSWYQQTPGQGLQFLFEYFSETQRNKGNFPGRFSGRQFSNSRSEMNVSTLELGDSALYLCASSFWGGLTGELFFGEGSRLTVL.